The following is a T cell receptor beta chain sequence with its context. Some clones are missing from TCRdb's copy, which holds only in-frame ones; the method was immunoSEQ multiplex PCR. The table shows 60,000 to 85,000 clones, with 85% to 95% occurring only once. Sequencing was limited to surgery cases with top T cell transcript signatures in brain tissue. At least one anti-epileptic drug was given before surgery. This entry comes from a study of brain T cells in children with intractable seizures. The length of the CDR3 is 15 residues. CDR1 and CDR2 (germline): SGHRS, YFSETQ. Deletions cut 1 base from V and 3 bases from J, with 8 bases between.

The TCR sequence derives from a boy in the first two years of life with tuberous sclerosis and intractable seizures. The chain couples TRBV5-1 to TRBJ1-6; D gene uncertain. This specimen consisted of peripheral blood, obtained at surgery. The CDR3 DNA follows: TGCGCCAGCAGCTTGACGGGAAACTATAATTCACCCCTCCACTTT. As protein: CASSLTGNYNSPLHF.